This section outlines one T cell receptor beta chain sequence together with its context. This record belongs to a study of blood T cell repertoires in COVID-19. Repertoires were generated with immunoSEQ multiplex PCR, while TCRdb's copy carries only in-frame clones and drops some. The repertoire holds roughly 100,000 clones, with approximately 80% as singletons. CDR3 length equals 16 residues. V dropped 6 bases and J dropped 0; count of bases not matched to a gene: 7. Germline V gene lookup returns CDR1 SNHLY and CDR2 FYNNEI. The genes are TRBV2 and TRBJ1-3; 8 nucleotides agree with TRBD1. The source is a woman older than 75 with active or convalescent COVID-19. Specimen: peripheral blood. The CDR3 bases are TGTGCCAGCAGGGTACAGGGGGGGAGCTCTGGAAACACCATATATTTT. It codes for CASRVQGGSSGNTIYF. Using reference TRBV2 and TRBJ1-3 for the parts outside the CDR3, the full variable domain is EPEVTQTPSHQVTQMGQEVILRCVPISNHLYFYWYRQILGQKVEFLVSFYNNEISEKSEIFDDQFSVERPDGSNFTLKIRSTKLEDSAMYFCASRVQGGSSGNTIYFGEGSWLTVV.